This is a list of T cell receptor beta chains from one sample in a study of metastatic and nonmetastatic thyroid tumors. TCRdb reprocessed the PCR reads via MiXCR. In the table there are about 20,000 clones, approximately 35% of which are singletons. Input material: tumor tissue. All receptors come from a female donor with papillary thyroid cancer or a benign thyroid nodule (not recorded which). Some clones in this sample may be carry-over from other donors' samples. The CDR3 runs from the conserved cysteine through the conserved F or W. The order of the fields is J gene, D gene, V gene, clone size, CDR3 protein, CDR3 DNA. A D gene is named only where the DNA matches it firmly. Clone size is shown for a subset of rows, as once, few, many or a class of expanded clone.

TRBJ1-2	TRBD1	TRBV5-1	NA	CASSRETGDGNGYTF	TGCGCCAGCAGCCGGGAGACAGGGGACGGGAATGGCTACACCTTC
TRBJ2-3	NA	TRBV12-3/TRBV12-4	few	CASSFVGVTDTQYF	TGTGCCAGCAGTTTCGTGGGAGTCACAGATACGCAGTATTTT
TRBJ2-7	TRBD2	TRBV20-1	few	CSARYPGGSYEQYF	TGCAGTGCTAGATATCCGGGAGGGTCCTACGAGCAGTACTTC
TRBJ1-1	NA	TRBV19	NA	CASTPLGGWHTEAFF	TGTGCCAGTACCCCACTCGGTGGCTGGCACACTGAAGCTTTCTTT
TRBJ2-7	TRBD1	TRBV6-1	NA	CASSGESWTGSEQYF	TGTGCCAGCAGTGGCGAGTCGTGGACAGGGAGTGAGCAGTACTTC
TRBJ1-1	NA	TRBV6-1	few	CASRDSRANTEAFF	TGTGCCAGCAGGGATTCAAGGGCGAACACTGAAGCTTTCTTT
TRBJ1-5	TRBD1	TRBV6-1	NA	CATQGNQPQHF	TGTGCCACACAGGGGAATCAGCCCCAGCATTTT
TRBJ1-1	NA	TRBV19	few	CASSSTPNTEAFF	TGTGCCAGTAGTTCTACACCGAACACTGAAGCTTTCTTT
TRBJ1-2	TRBD1	TRBV6-1	NA	CASSPQGANYGYTF	TGTGCCAGCAGCCCCCAGGGGGCTAACTATGGCTACACCTTC
TRBJ2-5	NA	TRBV6-4	NA	CASSYEGGWQETQYF	TGTGCCAGCAGTTACGAGGGTGGTTGGCAAGAGACCCAGTACTTC
TRBJ2-1	NA	TRBV27	NA	CASSVLAGEYSEQFF	TGTGCCAGCAGTGTACTAGCAGGAGAGTACAGTGAGCAGTTCTTC
TRBJ1-2	TRBD1	TRBV20-1	few	CSAPGGTGASIGYGYTF	TGCAGTGCCCCGGGTGGGACAGGGGCTTCCATCGGCTATGGCTACACCTTC
TRBJ2-1	NA	TRBV20-1	NA	CSARTGTNNNEQFF	TGCAGTGCTAGGACCGGCACCAACAACAATGAGCAGTTCTTC
TRBJ2-2	NA	TRBV5-1	NA	CASSLSGTNTGELFF	TGCGCCAGCAGCCTGTCCGGGACTAACACCGGGGAGCTGTTTTTT
TRBJ2-3	NA	TRBV27	NA	CASSSIRGYTDTQYF	TGTGCCAGCAGTTCAATCAGGGGTTACACAGATACGCAGTATTTT
TRBJ1-1	TRBD1	TRBV7-8	NA	CASSPRTGVFEAFF	TGTGCCAGCAGCCCCCGGACAGGGGTTTTTGAAGCTTTCTTT
TRBJ2-1	TRBD2	TRBV20-1	NA	CSAGGTSLSSSYNEQFF	TGCAGTGCTGGAGGGACTAGCCTGTCGAGCTCCTACAATGAGCAGTTCTTC
TRBJ2-7	TRBD2	TRBV6-1	few	CASTGPGLVVYEQYF	TGTGCCAGCACCGGACCGGGACTAGTTGTCTACGAGCAGTACTTC
TRBJ1-6	TRBD1	TRBV5-6	NA	CASSVNRGSPLHF	TGTGCCAGCAGCGTTAACAGGGGATCACCCCTCCACTTT
TRBJ2-2	NA	TRBV5-1	NA	CASRSGTDGELFF	TGCGCCAGCAGAAGCGGGACAGACGGGGAGCTGTTTTTT
TRBJ2-3	NA	TRBV6-2/TRBV6-3	few	CASTPGWGASTDTQYF	TGTGCCAGCACCCCGGGGTGGGGGGCTAGCACAGATACGCAGTATTTT
TRBJ1-2	NA	TRBV9	many	CASSVGQDRGYYGYTF	TGTGCCAGCAGCGTAGGTCAGGACAGAGGCTACTATGGCTACACCTTC